The source of this TCR beta chain is a study of T cell repertoires in cytomegalovirus infection. As for this clonotype: Its antigen is undetermined.

TCRdb ran MiXCR on the reads and lists one entry per CDR3 protein. Of 830,000 or so distinct CDR3 sequences in the sample, approximately 30% were seen once. CDR3 length equals 18 residues. After removal of 0 bases from V and 2 bases from J, the junction contained 8 bases not matched to a gene. The germline V gene encodes CDR1 MGHRA and CDR2 YSYEKL. The TCR comes from a human donor in good health (CMV status not recorded). Some clones in this sample may be carry-over from other donors' samples. The genes are TRBV4-1 and TRBJ2-1, with 9 bases lining up with TRBD1. The sequences come from cultured CD8+ T cells from PBMCs, collected from culture after CMV antigen stimulation. The CDR3 DNA sequence: TGCGCCAGCAGCCAAGATAGGGTGGGGGACAGGGCCTACAATGAGCAGTTCTTC. This gives the protein CASSQDRVGDRAYNEQFF.